This TCR beta chain was sequenced during a study of blood T cell repertoires in COVID-19. This clone was recorded once. Cohort allocation depended upon clinical history that participants reported. Symptom resolution, clearance, or two negative PCRs marked the recovered donors of Cohort 3. The method was immunoSEQ multiplex PCR; TCRdb's version includes in-frame clones alone and lacks a portion of them. The data contain approximately 320,000 clones, around nine tenths of them singletons. Sequencing was carried out using PBMCs or T cells enriched from blood (not recorded which). The receptor's source is a man aged 55-75 years who had recovered from COVID-19.

CDR3 in DNA: TGTGCCAGCAGCTTAGCCGGACAGGGAGAGACCCAGTACTTC. Protein sequence: CASSLAGQGETQYF. This rearrangement joins TRBV7-2 to TRBJ2-5; 8 positions match TRBD1. Germline V gene data show CDR1 as SGHTA and CDR2 as FQGNSA. The CDR3 sequence is 14 residues long. With 0 bases clipped from V and 4 bases from J, the junction kept 1 base outside the gene matches.